These 14 T cell receptor beta chains originate from one sample sequenced in a study of radiation and T cells in renal cell carcinoma. The table came from immunoSEQ multiplex PCR; TCRdb's copy has only in-frame clones and leaves some out. The sample contains approximately 90,000 clones, approximately 86% of which appear only once. The time point here: baseline pretreatment blood. Regarding treatment: 15 Gy SBRT to primary tumor, nephrectomy 4 weeks later. Specimen: blood, collected from a patient whose treatment included radiotherapy and nephrectomy. The receptors derive from a middle-aged man with renal cell carcinoma.

The gene calls are TRBV27 and TRBJ1-5; D is perhaps TRBD1 (5 bases). Germline V CDR1 and CDR2: MNHEY, SMNVEV (reference sequence). The V end was cut by 5 bases, the J end by 4 bases, with 18 bases between. This CDR3 region has 16 residues. The CDR3 coding sequence is TGTGCCAGCAGTCAAGGGTGGGCAGGGCGGAATCAGCCCCAGCATTTT. Its translation: CASSQGWAGRNQPQHF.

This clone was recorded once. The chain joins TRBV7-3 to TRBJ2-7; TRBD2 might be the D (6 bases). Germline CDR1 SGHTA, CDR2 FQGTGA. The CDR3 covers 14 residues. Trimming took off 2 bases at V and 6 bases at J, with 14 bases between the two ends. CDR3 DNA sequence: TGTGCCAGCAGCTTATCTAGCGCCCGTTCCGAGCAGTACTTC. It yields the protein CASSLSSARSEQYF. The entire variable domain, with the rest obtained from reference TRBV7-3 and TRBJ2-7, is as follows: GAGVSQTPSNKVTEKGKYVELRCDPISGHTALYWYRQSLGQGPEFLIYFQGTGAADDSGLPNDRFFAVRPEGSVSTLKIQRTERGDSAVYLCASSLSSARSEQYFGPGTRLTVT.

V usage is TRBV7-3 and J usage is TRBJ2-3; D unclear. The CDR3 extends over 13 amino acids. V shed 1 base and J shed 7 bases, with 9 bases lying between them. Germline CDR1 reads SGHTA; CDR2 reads FQGTGA. CDR3 sequence (DNA): TGTGCCAGCAGCTTAATGAGAGACCATACGCAGTATTTT. Translating gives CASSLMRDHTQYF.

This rearrangement joins TRBV6-6 to TRBJ2-3, with D possibly matching TRBD1 (6 bases). The CDR3 runs 15 residues. The germline gives CDR1 MNHNY, CDR2 SVGAGI (reference sequence). Trimming shortened V by 7 bases and J by 0 bases, and 14 bases separated the two germline ends. The CDR3 sequence: CASKLQGSSTDTQYF. The DNA of the CDR3 is TGTGCCAGCAAACTACAGGGATCTAGCACAGATACGCAGTATTTT.

The chain combines TRBV4-2 with TRBJ1-2; 9 bases are shared with TRBD1. Germline trimming cut 1 base from V and 0 bases from J; bases unmatched to any gene: 0. Germline CDR1 is LGHNA and CDR2 is YNFKEQ. The CDR3 runs to 15 residues. The CDR3 spells CASSQGQGANYGYTF. The CDR3 DNA sequence: TGTGCCAGCAGCCAAGGACAGGGGGCTAACTATGGCTACACCTTC.

The chain has TRBV27 and TRBJ2-1, with 8 bases matching TRBD1. This CDR3 region has 15 residues. V gave up 5 bases and J gave up 11 bases; unmatched junction bases: 14. CDR1 MNHEY and CDR2 SMNVEV come from the germline V gene (reference sequence). CDR3 bases: TGTGCCAGCAGTCCCTTGGACAGGGTGCTCCGGAAGCAGTTCTTC. This codes for CASSPLDRVLRKQFF.

The genes are TRBV28 and TRBJ2-1; D gene uncertain. The CDR3 is 11 residues long. Looked up from germline, CDR1 is MDHEN and CDR2 is SYDVKM. The ends were cut back, 8 bases at V and 3 bases at J, with 5 bases in the middle. The CDR3 loop is CASSLYNEQFF. For the CDR3, the DNA is TGTGCCAGCTCTCTCTACAATGAGCAGTTCTTC.

The rearrangement uses TRBV19 and TRBJ2-3; D is unresolved. Trimming left V 6 bases short and J 7 bases short, with 8 bases between. Germline CDR1 LNHDA, CDR2 SQIVND (reference sequence). CDR3 length: 11 amino acids. CDR3 sequence: CASSGLNTQYF. In DNA form, the CDR3 reads TGTGCCAGTAGCGGGCTGAATACGCAGTATTTT.

Turning to this clone: The sample has other DNA sequences that encode this CDR3 too. The rearrangement links TRBV2 to TRBJ1-1; D gene unclear. Trimming removed 3 bases at V and 0 bases at J, with 5 bases between. CDR1 is SNHLY and CDR2 is FYNNEI in the germline V gene. The CDR3 has 13 residues. The CDR3 sequence: CASSDDMNTEAFF. CDR3 coding DNA: TGTGCCAGCAGTGACGATATGAACACTGAAGCTTTCTTT.

The chain uses TRBV4-1 and TRBJ2-5; D is unresolved. The V end lost 0 bases, the J end lost 0 bases, and 11 bases lay between the germline ends. The CDR3 has 16 amino acids. CDR1 MGHRA and CDR2 YSYEKL come from the germline V gene. CDR3 sequence (DNA): TGCGCCAGCAGCCAAGATGACCCTAGGTACCAAGAGACCCAGTACTTC. As protein: CASSQDDPRYQETQYF.

This chain joins TRBV10-1 and TRBJ1-1; TRBD1 aligns across 7 bases. Germline V gene data show CDR1 as WNHNN and CDR2 as SYGVQD (reference sequence). The CDR3 has 15 residues. With V trimmed by 3 bases and J by 0 bases, 4 bases remained unmatched. DNA for the CDR3: TGCGCCAGCAGTGACCGACAGGGTGTGAACACTGAAGCTTTCTTT. It yields the protein CASSDRQGVNTEAFF.

The rearrangement links TRBV19 to TRBJ2-2, with a weak D call TRBD2 (7 bases). This CDR3 is built from 15 residues. V lost 7 bases to trimming and J lost 3 bases, with 15 bases between them. CDR1 and CDR2 from the germline V gene are LNHDA and SQIVND (reference sequence). Here the CDR3 reads CASTLGGGYTGELFF. Here the CDR3 DNA reads TGTGCCAGTACCCTAGGGGGGGGATACACCGGGGAGCTGTTTTTT.

The chain joins TRBV2 to TRBJ2-7; 10 positions match TRBD1. CDR3 length equals 15 residues. CDR1 and CDR2 (germline): SNHLY, FYNNEI. Losses at the gene ends were 7 bases for V and 0 bases for J; bases not matched to a gene: 6. CDR3 protein: CASTRDRGFSYEQYF. The CDR3 DNA sequence: TGTGCCAGCACCCGGGACAGGGGCTTCTCCTACGAGCAGTACTTC.

This chain uses TRBV4-3 with TRBJ2-3, with a possible D match to TRBD1 (6 bases). CDR1 is LGHNA and CDR2 is YSLEER in the germline V gene. V lost 0 bases and J 6 bases, leaving 16 bases between the germline ends. CDR3 length: 16 amino acids. CDR3 amino acids: CASSQDLWGPGDTQYF. The CDR3 DNA is TGCGCCAGCAGCCAAGATTTGTGGGGGCCTGGGGATACGCAGTATTTT.